The clone carrying this TCR beta chain appeared a few times. Its antigen is unknown. The source of the sample is a study of T cell repertoires in cytomegalovirus infection. Study-level information: An indication of both CMV infection and matching HLA type came from public TCR beta signatures. Study-wide results and caveats: There were HLA-C-restricted CMV-specific TCR beta clonotypes dominating the ex vivo response.

TCRdb processed the reads anew with MiXCR; each CDR3 protein has one entry. Among 90,000 to 120,000 distinct CDR3 sequences listed, roughly two fifths were seen once. CDR3 length: 18 amino acids. V shed 0 bases and J shed 8 bases, with 25 bases lying between them. The source is a human donor in good health (CMV status not recorded). Some clones in this sample may be carry-over from other donors' samples. This sequence joins TRBV12-3 or TRBV12-4 and TRBJ2-5, with a possible D match to TRBD2 (6 bases). The specimen was CD8+ T cells from cultured PBMCs, collected from culture after CMV antigen stimulation. The CDR3: CASSLAPFSSGLASTQYF. CDR3 sequence (DNA): TGTGCCAGCAGTTTAGCCCCATTTTCGAGCGGGTTAGCATCTACCCAGTACTTC.